The 24 T cell receptor beta chains presented below share a single source sample, sequenced in a study of T cell clones after liver transplantation. Some clones are missing from TCRdb's copy, which holds only in-frame ones; the method was immunoSEQ multiplex PCR. The sample lists over 55,000 clones; approximately 63% were seen once. Sequenced here: CD4+ T cells from blood, sampled at the roughly 15-month timepoint. Receptors were obtained from a human patient who received a liver transplant. The graft donor may have contributed some T cells.

V and J are TRBV10-3 and TRBJ2-7; 7 bases are shared with TRBD2. J was trimmed by 3 bases and V by 9 bases; bases with no gene match: 5. The CDR3 has 12 residues. The germline gives CDR1 ENHRY, CDR2 SYGVKD. CDR3 residues: CAICSGYYEQYV. CDR3 in DNA: TGTGCCATTTGTAGCGGGTACTACGAGCAGTACGTC.

The chain is built from TRBV5-1 and TRBJ2-5; D is perhaps TRBD1 (6 bases). Germline values: CDR1 SGHRS, CDR2 YFSETQ. Trimming left V 1 base short and J 1 base short, with 11 bases between. The CDR3 has 15 residues. The CDR3 is CASSLSGTPQETQYF. The CDR3 region has the DNA TGCGCCAGCAGCTTGTCGGGGACACCCCAAGAGACCCAGTACTTC.

The chain recombines TRBV7-2 with TRBJ1-3; D is unclear. Looked up from germline, CDR1 is SGHTA and CDR2 is FQGNSA. This CDR3 comprises 13 residues. V dropped 5 bases and J dropped 0 bases, with 5 bases sitting between them. CDR3 in DNA: TGTGCCAGCAGCGGGAGCTCTGGAAACACCATATATTTT. This codes for CASSGSSGNTIYF.

The chain is built from TRBV6-1 and TRBJ1-2; TRBD1 matches 7 bases. There are 14 residues in the CDR3. V was pared by 8 bases and J by 2 bases, with 8 bases of the junction left unmatched. Per germline, CDR1 MNHNS and CDR2 SASEGT. The CDR3 protein is CASSQGQANYGYTF. CDR3 bases: TGTGCCAGCTCCCAAGGACAGGCCAACTATGGCTACACCTTC.

The rearrangement links TRBV5-4 to TRBJ1-2; tentative D call: TRBD1 (6 bases). Germline-derived CDR1 and CDR2 are SGHNT and YYREEE (reference sequence). V lost 2 bases and J lost 2, with 10 bases in between. The length of the CDR3 is 14 residues. The CDR3 DNA reads TGTGCCAGCAGCTTAGGGGGATCAAACTATGGCTACACCTTC. Protein product: CASSLGGSNYGYTF.

V is TRBV5-4 and J is TRBJ2-1; 7 bases line up with TRBD2. Germline V gene data show CDR1 as SGHNT and CDR2 as YYREEE (reference sequence). With 1 base clipped from V and 2 bases from J, the junction kept 3 bases outside the gene matches. The length of the CDR3 is 15 residues. The CDR3 region has the DNA TGTGCCAGCAGCTTGAGCGGGGATCCCTACAATGAGCAGTTCTTC. Translating it yields CASSLSGDPYNEQFF. Variable domain in full (rest from reference TRBV5-4 and TRBJ2-1): ETGVTQSPTHLIKTRGQQVTLRCSSQSGHNTVSWYQQALGQGPQFIFQYYREEENGRGNFPPRFSGLQFPNYSSELNVNALELDDSALYLCASSLSGDPYNEQFFGPGTRLTVL.

This chain uses TRBV5-1 with TRBJ1-2, with a possible D match to TRBD1 (6 bases). Germline lookup yields CDR1 SGHRS and CDR2 YFSETQ. Trimming took 2 bases from V and 6 from J, leaving 8 bases between them. The CDR3 sequence is 12 residues long. CDR3 region: CASSLDRHGYTF. The CDR3 nucleotides read TGCGCCAGCAGCTTAGACAGGCATGGCTACACCTTC.

V is TRBV6-1 and J is TRBJ2-3; D is possibly TRBD1 (6 bases). Per the germline V gene, CDR1 is MNHNS and CDR2 is SASEGT. V shed 7 bases and J shed 5 bases, with 16 bases lying between them. The CDR3 has 14 amino acids. CDR3 region: CASTRTGFGDTQYF. CDR3 DNA: TGTGCCAGCACCAGAACAGGGTTTGGAGATACGCAGTATTTT.

The chain couples TRBV19 to TRBJ1-4; 7 bases are shared with TRBD1. Trimming removed 3 bases from V and 8 bases from J; junction bases left unmatched: 9. The CDR3 has 15 amino acids. Germline-derived CDR1 and CDR2 are LNHDA and SQIVND (reference sequence). The CDR3 DNA reads TGTGCCAGTAGTATTGCCGGGACAGCTAGCGAAAAACTGTTTTTT. It codes for CASSIAGTASEKLFF.

This chain uses TRBV2 with TRBJ2-3; 8 bases match TRBD1. V gave up 0 bases and J gave up 6 bases; unmatched junction bases: 5. The CDR3 is made up of 15 amino acids. Germline lookup yields CDR1 SNHLY and CDR2 FYNNEI. CDR3 sequence: CASSEAQQGDDTQYF. As DNA, the CDR3 is TGTGCCAGCAGTGAAGCGCAACAGGGGGATGATACGCAGTATTTT.

J is TRBJ2-1 and V is TRBV15, with 7 bases identical to TRBD2. CDR3 size: 17 residues. Germline values: CDR1 LNHNV, CDR2 YYDKDF (reference sequence). V lost 1 base and J lost 2; bases outside the gene matches: 8. CDR3 DNA sequence: TGTGCCACCAGCAGAGTGCAGGGCGGGGGAACCTACAATGAGCAGTTCTTC. Amino acid sequence: CATSRVQGGGTYNEQFF.

The sample holds one count of this clone. The chain uses TRBV30 and TRBJ2-7; D is unclear. The CDR3 runs to 13 residues. The germline V gene encodes CDR1 GTSNPN and CDR2 SVGIG (reference sequence). The V and J ends lost 1 base and 0 bases respectively, with 7 bases between them. CDR3 region: CAWSGQSSYEQYF. The CDR3 region has the DNA TGTGCCTGGAGTGGTCAGAGCTCCTACGAGCAGTACTTC.

The gene calls are TRBV19 and TRBJ2-1, with 12 bases lining up with TRBD2. Trimming removed 6 bases from V and 5 bases from J; junction bases left unmatched: 8. The CDR3 is made up of 16 amino acids. Germline CDR1 and CDR2: LNHDA and SQIVND (reference sequence). The CDR3 DNA is TGTGCCAGTAGCCGTCGGAGACTAGCGGGAGACAATGAGCAGTTCTTC. As protein: CASSRRRLAGDNEQFF.

The chain has TRBV6-6 and TRBJ1-5, with D perhaps TRBD1 (6 bases). The CDR3 loop spans 14 amino acids. Trimming left V 4 bases short and J 3 bases short, with 10 bases between. Germline lookup yields CDR1 MNHNY and CDR2 SVGAGI (reference sequence). CDR3 coding DNA: TGTGCCAGCAGTTCCCCAGGGGACAATCAGCCCCAGCATTTT. This encodes CASSSPGDNQPQHF.

The chain uses TRBV25-1 and TRBJ2-1; 11 bases align to TRBD2. Germline assignment: CDR1 MGHDK and CDR2 SYGVNS. V gave up 5 bases and J gave up 8 bases; unmatched junction bases: 5. The CDR3 sequence is 14 residues long. The CDR3 region is CASSNSGGVYEQFF. CDR3 nucleotides: TGTGCCAGCAGTAATAGCGGGGGGGTGTATGAGCAGTTCTTC. The full variable domain, its missing parts supplied by reference TRBV25-1 and TRBJ2-1, is EADIYQTPRYLVIGTGKKITLECSQTMGHDKMYWYQQDPGMELHLIHYSYGVNSTEKGDLSSESTVSRIRTEHFPLTLESARPSHTSQYLCASSNSGGVYEQFFGPGTRLTVL.

Many counts were recorded for this clone. Different DNA sequences within this sample yield the same CDR3. This rearrangement joins TRBV7-9 to TRBJ2-7; maybe TRBD1 (5 bases). V lost 2 bases and J 2 bases, leaving 13 bases between the germline ends. This CDR3 comprises 15 residues. Germline V gene sequence: CDR1 SEHNR, CDR2 FQNEAQ (reference sequence). The CDR3 is CASSLLGQGPYEQYF. The CDR3 DNA reads TGTGCCAGCAGCTTATTGGGGCAGGGTCCCTACGAGCAGTACTTC. Full variable domain (remainder filled in from reference TRBV7-9 and TRBJ2-7): DTGVSQNPRHKITKRGQNVTFRCDPISEHNRLYWYRQTLGQGPEFLTYFQNEAQLEKSRLLSDRFSAERPKGSFSTLEIQRTEQGDSAMYLCASSLLGQGPYEQYFGPGTRLTVT.

This rearrangement joins TRBV18 to TRBJ2-7, with TRBD1 matching 11 bases. The J segment lost 3 bases and the V segment lost 5 bases, leaving 6 bases of the junction unmatched. Germline V lookup: CDR1 KGHSH, CDR2 LQKENI. The CDR3 length is 15 residues. For the CDR3, the DNA is TGTGCCAGCTCATCACGGGACAGGGGGAACTACGAGCAGTACGTC. Protein product: CASSSRDRGNYEQYV.

In this sample, this clone turned up a few times. Within the sample, other DNA sequences also encode this same CDR3. The chain carries TRBV11-2 and TRBJ1-4; D is uncertain. Trimming left V 2 bases short and J 4 bases short, with 11 bases between. CDR1 and CDR2 from the germline V gene are SGHAT and FQNNGV. CDR3 length: 15 amino acids. CDR3 in amino acids: CASSLSRGSNEKLFF. In nucleotides, the CDR3 is TGTGCCAGCAGCTTAAGTAGAGGGAGTAATGAAAAACTGTTTTTT.

This clone appeared once. This rearrangement joins TRBV5-4 to TRBJ2-3, with 9 bases lining up with TRBD2. The CDR3 sequence is 17 residues long. Looked up from germline, CDR1 is SGHNT and CDR2 is YYREEE (reference sequence). J lost 3 bases, V lost 6 bases, and 14 bases had no gene match. The CDR3 is CASTRASGDGGTDTQYF. The CDR3 DNA follows: TGTGCCAGCACGAGGGCTAGCGGGGATGGTGGGACAGATACGCAGTATTTT.

The chain has TRBV9 and TRBJ1-1, with D perhaps TRBD1 (5 bases). CDR3 length: 17 residues. Germline V gene sequence: CDR1 SGDLS, CDR2 YYNGEE. Trimming pared 3 bases from V and 0 bases from J, leaving 18 bases between. CDR3 coding DNA: TGTGCCAGCAGCGGCCGCCGGGACTCCTCCTTGAACACTGAAGCTTTCTTT. Translated: CASSGRRDSSLNTEAFF.

The V gene is TRBV5-1, the J gene TRBJ2-3; D may correspond to TRBD1 or TRBD2 (6 bases each). The CDR3 totals 18 residues. Trimming left V 2 bases short and J 0 bases short, with 19 bases between. CDR1 and CDR2 from the germline V gene are SGHRS and YFSETQ. CDR3 region: CASSLGGGSAPSTDTQYF. CDR3 nucleotides: TGCGCCAGCAGCTTAGGAGGGGGTAGCGCCCCTAGCACAGATACGCAGTATTTT.

This clone showed up just a few times. The chain combines TRBV11-3 with TRBJ2-1; 11 positions match TRBD2. V trimming: 2 bases; J trimming: 5 bases; junction bases outside the gene matches: 14. The CDR3 loop spans 19 amino acids. Germline CDR1 reads SGHNT; CDR2 reads YENEEA. Written as DNA, the CDR3 is TGTGCCAGCAGCTTATTCGGGACTAGCGGAGTGGGGGAGAACAATGAGCAGTTCTTC. It is translated as CASSLFGTSGVGENNEQFF.

The chain is built from TRBV7-8 and TRBJ1-3; D unclear. Per the germline V gene, CDR1 is SGHVS and CDR2 is FQNEAQ. Trimming shortened V by 3 bases and J by 2 bases, and 11 bases separated the two germline ends. The CDR3 length is 15 residues. DNA for the CDR3: TGTGCCAGCAGCTTCGGCCCAGAAACTGGAAACACCATATATTTT. Encoded protein: CASSFGPETGNTIYF.

In DNA form, the CDR3 reads TGTGCCAGCACCGATCGGTCTGCTGGAAACACCATATATTTT. Protein: CASTDRSAGNTIYF. This sequence joins TRBV27 and TRBJ1-3; D gene uncertain. Per germline, CDR1 MNHEY and CDR2 SMNVEV (reference sequence). The CDR3 has 14 amino acids. Trimming removed 7 bases from V and 2 bases from J, with 12 bases in between.